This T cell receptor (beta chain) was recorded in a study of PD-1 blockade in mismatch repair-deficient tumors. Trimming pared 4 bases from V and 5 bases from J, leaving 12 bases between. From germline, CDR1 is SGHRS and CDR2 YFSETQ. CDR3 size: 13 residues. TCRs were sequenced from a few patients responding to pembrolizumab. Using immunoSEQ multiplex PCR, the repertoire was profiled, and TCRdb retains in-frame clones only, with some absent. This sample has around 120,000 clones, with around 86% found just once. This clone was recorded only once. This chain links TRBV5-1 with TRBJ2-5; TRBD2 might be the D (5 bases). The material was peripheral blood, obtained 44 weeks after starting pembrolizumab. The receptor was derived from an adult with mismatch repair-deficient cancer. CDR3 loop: CASSQRVLETQYF. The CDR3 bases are TGCGCCAGCAGCCAGAGGGTTTTGGAGACCCAGTACTTC. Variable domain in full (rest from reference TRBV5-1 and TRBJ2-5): KAGVTQTPRYLIKTRGQQVTLSCSPISGHRSVSWYQQTPGQGLQFLFEYFSETQRNKGNFPGRFSGRQFSNSRSEMNVSTLELGDSALYLCASSQRVLETQYFGPGTRLLVL.